One sample yielded the 29 T cell receptor beta chains listed below, sequenced in a study of CD8+ T cells in alopecia areata (dated by TCRdb to between 2018 and 2020). Receptor amplification or capture employed the immunoSEQ multiplex PCR assay. RNA was extracted from all samples and reverse transcribed into cDNA as template for TCR sequencing. This is the immuneACCESS table as TCRdb keeps it, with only in-frame sequences that have V and J called. A part of the clones is gone; compared with another copy, unresolved V genes explain less than half, and the rest is unexplained. The sample data list about 210,000 clones, and under 70% of these were observed just once. 4.2% of the sample comes from the top ten. According to the study, the label for this sample's time point signals: about 4 weeks on oral tofacitinib. The treatment or condition label here, explained by the study, means: oral pan-JAK inhibitor, 5-10 mg twice daily.

The material was CD4+ T cells sorted from blood, obtained at week 4, from a patient treated with tofacitinib. These receptors were collected from a human donor with alopecia areata.

The V call is TRBV5-1, the J call TRBJ2-2; 9 positions match TRBD2. CDR3 length: 15 amino acids. Germline V gene sequence: CDR1 SGHRS, CDR2 YFSETQ. With 9 bases clipped from V and 0 bases from J, the junction kept 6 bases outside the gene matches. The CDR3 DNA is TGCGCCACAAAGCGGGGGGACGCGAACACCGGGGAGCTGTTTTTT. Translated, it gives CATKRGDANTGELFF.

This clone was seen a few times. This chain links TRBV19 with TRBJ2-2, with 8 nucleotides matching TRBD2. The CDR3 has 14 amino acids. The junction had 2 bases not matched to a gene; V was cut back by 3 bases and J by 5 bases. The germline V gene encodes CDR1 LNHDA and CDR2 SQIVND (reference sequence). CDR3: CASSITGGTGELFF. DNA for the CDR3: TGTGCCAGTAGTATCACGGGGGGGACCGGGGAGCTGTTTTTT.

This clone was found a few times. This chain links TRBV6-1 with TRBJ1-2; D not resolved. Trimming took off 6 bases at V and 8 bases at J, with 16 bases between the two ends. The CDR3 runs to 13 residues. CDR1 MNHNS and CDR2 SASEGT come from the germline V gene. CDR3 sequence reads: CASRTGLGGGYTF. For the CDR3, the DNA is TGTGCCAGCAGGACCGGGCTGGGAGGAGGCTACACCTTC.

This chain connects TRBV5-1 to TRBJ1-1, with D hard to call. CDR3 size: 14 residues. Germline CDR1 and CDR2: SGHRS and YFSETQ. V dropped 4 bases and J dropped 4 bases, with 14 bases sitting between them. In nucleotides, the CDR3 is TGCGCCAGCAGCCGGGTCCCGAGTGCCACTGAAGCTTTCTTT. Translated, it gives CASSRVPSATEAFF.

The chain's CDR3 is CSVEAHRGENGYTF. Here the CDR3 DNA reads TGCAGCGTTGAGGCCCACAGGGGAGAAAATGGCTACACCTTC. V usage is TRBV29-1 and J usage is TRBJ1-2; 7 positions match TRBD1. V gave up 3 bases and J gave up 6 bases; unmatched junction bases: 10. Germline CDR1 is SQVTM and CDR2 is ANQGSEA. The CDR3 is made up of 14 amino acids.

The chain employs TRBV30 and TRBJ1-6; D is uncertain. This CDR3 has 14 amino acids. Germline loops: CDR1 GTSNPN, CDR2 SVGIG (reference sequence). V was shortened by 5 bases and J by 7 bases, with 15 bases between the two germline ends. CDR3 in amino acids: CAWRTGSENSPLHF. CDR3 DNA sequence: TGTGCCTGGCGGACCGGGTCGGAGAATTCACCCCTCCACTTT.

CDR3 sequence: CASSQVVSWGYTF. CDR3 nucleotide sequence: TGCGCCAGCAGCCAAGTGGTATCGTGGGGCTACACCTTC. J is TRBJ1-2 and V is TRBV4-1, with no clear D. V gave up 1 base and J gave up 8 bases, with 11 bases separating them. CDR3 size: 13 residues. CDR1 MGHRA and CDR2 YSYEKL come from the germline V gene.

The V and J genes are TRBV5-1 and TRBJ2-5, with TRBD1 matching over 8 bases. V lost 2 bases and J lost 2; bases outside the gene matches: 2. CDR3 length: 14 residues. CDR1 is SGHRS, CDR2 YFSETQ, per germline. CDR3 nucleotide sequence: TGCGCCAGCAGCTTCGGACAGGGACAAGAGACCCAGTACTTC. Amino acids: CASSFGQGQETQYF.

V is TRBV9 and J is TRBJ2-2, with D perhaps being TRBD1 or TRBD2 (6 bases each). The CDR3 sequence is 16 residues long. Trimming left V 0 bases short and J 4 bases short, with 13 bases between. From germline, CDR1 is SGDLS and CDR2 YYNGEE. The DNA for the CDR3 is TGTGCCAGCAGCGTAGCGTCGGGGGCGGGCACCGGGGAGCTGTTTTTT. It codes for CASSVASGAGTGELFF.

V is TRBV7-2 and J is TRBJ2-7, with no clear D. Germline V gives CDR1 SGHTA, CDR2 FQGNSA. Trimming cost V 5 bases and J 3 bases, with 8 bases left between them. The CDR3 has 12 amino acids. The CDR3 here is CASSLLGYEQYF. The CDR3 DNA sequence: TGTGCCAGCAGCCTGTTAGGCTACGAGCAGTACTTC.

This chain links TRBV5-6 with TRBJ1-5; D ambiguous. This CDR3 comprises 15 residues. Per germline, CDR1 SGHDT and CDR2 YYEEEE. The V end was cut by 4 bases, the J end by 0 bases, with 11 bases between. CDR3 protein: CASSAGPISNQPQHF. Here the CDR3 DNA reads TGTGCCAGCAGCGCCGGGCCAATTAGCAATCAGCCCCAGCATTTT.

The chain has TRBV6-1 and TRBJ2-4; no definite D call. This CDR3 is 13 amino acids long. V lost 3 bases and J 6 bases, leaving 9 bases between the germline ends. Germline V CDR1 and CDR2: MNHNS, SASEGT. This CDR3 reads CASSDRRANIQYF. The DNA for the CDR3 is TGTGCCAGCAGTGACCGAAGGGCAAACATTCAGTACTTC.

This sequence joins TRBV29-1 and TRBJ2-1, with D possibly TRBD1 on 5 matching bases. The V and J ends lost 6 bases and 5 bases respectively, with 14 bases between them. Germline V gene lookup returns CDR1 SQVTM and CDR2 ANQGSEA. The CDR3 sequence is 13 residues long. The CDR3 DNA follows: TGCAGCGTGGAACGACAGTCGGACAATGAGCAGTTCTTC. The encoded protein is CSVERQSDNEQFF.

The rearrangement uses TRBV4-2 and TRBJ2-2; D is possibly TRBD2 (5 bases). Germline V gene lookup returns CDR1 LGHNA and CDR2 YNFKEQ. There are 16 residues in the CDR3. Trimming cost V 0 bases and J 4 bases, with 12 bases left between them. The CDR3 sequence is CASSQDIRSGTGELFF. DNA of the CDR3: TGTGCCAGCAGCCAAGATATCAGGAGCGGCACCGGGGAGCTGTTTTTT.

V and J are TRBV5-1 and TRBJ2-2; D remains unclear. Germline values: CDR1 SGHRS, CDR2 YFSETQ. The CDR3 has 14 residues. Trimming removed 0 bases at V and 1 base at J, with 4 bases between. The CDR3 DNA is TGCGCCAGCAGCTTGGCAGGGAACACCGGGGAGCTGTTTTTT. It specifies CASSLAGNTGELFF.

On this clone: Other DNA sequences in the same sample also yield this CDR3. The chain employs TRBV18 and TRBJ1-1; D remains ambiguous. The CDR3 covers 13 residues. Germline V gene data show CDR1 as KGHSH and CDR2 as LQKENI. The V and J ends lost 6 bases and 1 base respectively, with 9 bases between them. Here the CDR3 DNA reads TGTGCCAGCTCTCTCACAGAGAACACTGAAGCTTTCTTT. Its translation: CASSLTENTEAFF.

The chain has TRBV4-3 and TRBJ2-5; 8 positions match TRBD2. CDR3 length equals 16 residues. Germline V gene data show CDR1 as LGHNA and CDR2 as YSLEER. The J segment lost 1 base and the V segment lost 4 bases, leaving 8 bases of the junction unmatched. In DNA form, the CDR3 reads TGCGCCAGCAGCCCCAAAGGCGGGGGGCGCCAAGAGACCCAGTACTTC. As protein: CASSPKGGGRQETQYF.

This chain connects TRBV7-9 to TRBJ1-1, with D perhaps matching TRBD1 (5 bases). Between the trimmed V and J ends, which lost 1 base and 1 base, there was a span of 10 bases. The germline CDR1 and CDR2 sequences are SEHNR and FQNEAQ (reference sequence). The CDR3 runs 15 residues. This chain's CDR3 is CASSLGGNGNTEAFF. The DNA of the CDR3 is TGTGCCAGCAGCTTAGGGGGCAACGGGAACACTGAAGCTTTCTTT.

This clone was counted a single time. CDR3 region: CSFSPGQGPLSSYEQYF. In DNA form, the CDR3 reads TGCAGCTTTAGTCCGGGACAGGGGCCCCTGTCGTCCTACGAGCAGTACTTC. V is TRBV29-1 and J is TRBJ2-7, with TRBD1 identical over 10 bases. The CDR3 sequence is 17 residues long. V lost 8 bases to trimming and J lost 1 base; unmatched junction nucleotides: 17. The germline V gene has CDR1 SQVTM and CDR2 ANQGSEA.

V usage is TRBV27 and J usage is TRBJ2-5; 7 nucleotides match TRBD2. The CDR3 has 16 residues. Germline lookup yields CDR1 MNHEY and CDR2 SMNVEV (reference sequence). Germline trimming cut 8 bases from V and 0 bases from J; bases unmatched to any gene: 12. Here the CDR3 reads CASGQGDGRYQETQYF. CDR3 bases: TGTGCCAGCGGACAAGGGGACGGGAGGTACCAAGAGACCCAGTACTTC.

J is TRBJ2-7 and V is TRBV9; 10 bases map to TRBD1. V was clipped by 5 bases and J by 6 bases; unmatched bases: 11. The CDR3 runs 15 residues. CDR1 and CDR2 from the germline V gene are SGDLS and YYNGEE. CDR3 loop: CASSTTGTGVGEQYF. The CDR3 bases are TGTGCCAGCAGTACTACCGGGACAGGGGTTGGCGAGCAGTACTTC.

The DNA for the CDR3 is TGTGCCTGGAAGGCCAATTCACCCCTCCACTTT. This gives the protein CAWKANSPLHF. This chain uses TRBV30 with TRBJ1-6; D is unresolved. Trimming pared 4 bases from V and 7 bases from J, leaving 5 bases between. The CDR3 runs to 11 residues. The germline gives CDR1 GTSNPN, CDR2 SVGIG (reference sequence).

V and J are TRBV7-2 and TRBJ2-7, with TRBD1 identical over 9 bases. The CDR3 covers 14 residues. V lost 5 bases and J lost 3; bases outside the gene matches: 5. The germline V gene has CDR1 SGHTA and CDR2 FQGNSA. DNA of the CDR3: TGTGCCAGCAGCCCTCAGGGACAGGGCTACGAGCAGTACTTC. Translated, it gives CASSPQGQGYEQYF.

The gene calls are TRBV11-2 and TRBJ2-3; TRBD1 agrees at 7 bases. Trimming removed 6 bases from V and 4 bases from J; junction bases left unmatched: 4. Germline V gives CDR1 SGHAT, CDR2 FQNNGV. The CDR3 extends over 13 amino acids. The CDR3 DNA is TGTGCCAGCAGACTGCAGGGGGCAGATACGCAGTATTTT. As protein: CASRLQGADTQYF.

The V gene is TRBV4-1, the J gene TRBJ2-6; D call uncertain. The ends were cut back, 0 bases at V and 2 bases at J, with 8 bases in the middle. The CDR3 has 16 residues. CDR1 MGHRA and CDR2 YSYEKL come from the germline V gene. The CDR3 DNA is TGCGCCAGCAGCCAAGATCCCCAGGCTGGGGCCAACGTCCTGACTTTC. This translates into CASSQDPQAGANVLTF.

The J gene is TRBJ1-1, the V gene TRBV11-3; 11 bases agree with TRBD1. Trimming took 7 bases from V and 6 from J; bases not matched to a gene: 10. The CDR3 is 15 residues long. Germline CDR1 is SGHNT and CDR2 is YENEEA. In nucleotides, the CDR3 is TGTGCCAGCATACGAAAGGACAGGGGGCAAGCTGAAGCTTTCTTT. Translating it yields CASIRKDRGQAEAFF.

The chain couples TRBV7-9 to TRBJ1-2, with D unclear. Trimming removed 0 bases from V and 4 bases from J, with 12 bases in between. CDR1 and CDR2 from the germline V gene are SEHNR and FQNEAQ (reference sequence). This CDR3 region has 15 residues. The CDR3 spells CASSLALIGSYGYTF. The DNA of the CDR3 is TGTGCCAGCAGCTTAGCCCTCATTGGCTCCTATGGCTACACCTTC.

Regarding this clone: An end of the junction differs from the germline gene, which may be a read error. The chain joins TRBV7-7 to TRBJ2-5; D is uncertain. The length of the CDR3 is 14 residues. Germline lookup yields CDR1 SSHAT and CDR2 FNYEAQ (reference sequence). The chain's CDR3 is CASSLIGSQETQYF. In DNA form, the CDR3 reads TGTGCTAGCAGCTTAATCGGTAGCCAAGAGACCCAGTACTTC.

This clone came up once. The sample contains more than one DNA sequence encoding this CDR3. V usage is TRBV29-1 and J usage is TRBJ1-2; 8 nucleotides align to TRBD1. With V trimmed by 6 bases and J by 8 bases, 11 bases remained unmatched. Germline-derived CDR1 and CDR2 are SQVTM and ANQGSEA. This CDR3 has 13 amino acids. CDR3 nucleotides: TGCAGCGTCTCACGAGGACAGGGACTCGGCTACACCTTC. Translated: CSVSRGQGLGYTF.